The 9 T cell receptor beta chains listed next were all sequenced from one sample in a study of response to subunit inactivated influenza vaccine. TCRdb recomputed calls from the RT-PCR reads with MiXCR, one row per CDR3 protein. The sample yields about 530,000 distinct CDR3 sequences, roughly 12% seen once. The starting material was PBMCs from blood, obtained on the day of vaccination. The receptors come from a man aged 45 to 65 who received an inactivated influenza vaccine.

This clonotype was seen at least ten times. The genes are TRBV4-1 and TRBJ2-3, with TRBD2 as a possible D gene (6 bases). The CDR3 length is 14 residues. V was clipped by 0 bases and J by 4 bases, with 8 bases between them. The V gene's germline CDR1 is MGHRA and CDR2 YSYEKL. Here the CDR3 reads CASSQERLADTQYF. The CDR3, as DNA: TGCGCCAGCAGCCAAGAGCGACTAGCAGATACGCAGTATTTT.

There are a few counts of this clonotype. The chain uses TRBV12-3 or TRBV12-4 and TRBJ2-3; 8 nucleotides align to TRBD2. The length of the CDR3 is 17 residues. The J segment lost 1 base and the V segment lost 3 bases, leaving 9 bases of the junction unmatched. The CDR3 spells CASSFFAGGAGTDTQYF. In nucleotides, the CDR3 is TGTGCCAGCAGTTTTTTCGCGGGGGGCGCCGGCACAGATACGCAGTATTTT.

The genes are TRBV4-1 and TRBJ2-2; 9 bases fit TRBD2. CDR1 and CDR2 (germline): MGHRA, YSYEKL. The trim removed 1 base at V and 1 base at J, leaving 4 bases unmatched. The CDR3 spans 17 residues. CDR3 nucleotides: TGCGCCAGCAGCCAAGCACTAGCGGGCGTGAACACCGGGGAGCTGTTTTTT. Residues: CASSQALAGVNTGELFF.

J is TRBJ1-1 and V is TRBV6-1; TRBD1 is a possible D gene (5 bases). The CDR3 sequence is 15 residues long. Germline V gives CDR1 MNHNS, CDR2 SASEGT. Trimming shortened V by 5 bases and J by 1 base, and 14 bases separated the two germline ends. The CDR3, as DNA: TGTGCCAGCAGTATCACACGGGACTCGAACACTGAAGCTTTCTTT. Residues: CASSITRDSNTEAFF.

This clonotype was seen only a few times. CDR3 protein: CASSSDTTGELFF. CDR3 coding DNA: TGTGCCAGCAGCTCCGACACCACCGGGGAGCTGTTTTTT. The gene calls are TRBV5-5 and TRBJ2-2; D remains unclear. Germline lookup yields CDR1 SGHKS and CDR2 YYEKEE (reference sequence). The CDR3 runs to 13 residues. Trimming left V 3 bases short and J 4 bases short, with 7 bases between.

V gene TRBV4-2 combines with J gene TRBJ2-1; either TRBD1 or TRBD2 may supply D (5 bases each). V lost 0 bases, J lost 12 bases, and 18 bases lay in between. This CDR3 comprises 15 residues. Germline CDR1 and CDR2: LGHNA and YNFKEQ. This chain's CDR3 is CASSQDTHIVGVQFF. CDR3 sequence (DNA): TGTGCCAGCAGCCAAGATACCCACATAGTGGGGGTGCAGTTCTTC.

This clonotype was picked up a small number of times. The chain employs TRBV28 and TRBJ2-5; D may match TRBD1 or TRBD2 (6 bases each). From germline, CDR1 is MDHEN and CDR2 SYDVKM. Trimming pared 5 bases from V and 3 bases from J, leaving 13 bases between. The CDR3 has 14 amino acids. The CDR3: CASSPQGGEETQYF. The CDR3, as DNA: TGTGCCAGCAGTCCACAGGGAGGTGAAGAGACCCAGTACTTC. The full variable domain, rest sourced from reference TRBV28 and TRBJ2-5, is DVKVTQSSRYLVKRTGEKVFLECVQDMDHENMFWYRQDPGLGLRLIYFSYDVKMKEKGDIPEGYSVSREKKERFSLILESASTNQTSMYLCASSPQGGEETQYFGPGTRLLVL.

The CDR3 spells CASSDLVGAGTDTQYF. CDR3 nucleotides: TGTGCCAGCAGTGACCTTGTGGGGGCGGGCACAGATACGCAGTATTTT. This sequence joins TRBV2 and TRBJ2-3; a weak D match, TRBD1 (6 bases). Germline V CDR1 and CDR2: SNHLY, FYNNEI. The CDR3 spans 16 residues. V shed 3 bases and J shed 1 base, with 14 bases lying between them.

This clonotype was seen a handful of times. The CDR3 DNA reads TGCAGTGCTAAGACAAATGAGCAGTTCTTC. Translating it yields CSAKTNEQFF. This chain uses TRBV20-1 with TRBJ2-1; no reliable D call. Trimming took off 4 bases at V and 7 bases at J, with 5 bases between the two ends. The CDR3 is 10 residues long. From germline, CDR1 is DFQATT and CDR2 SNEGSKA (reference sequence).